The 14 T cell receptor beta chains reported below all come from one sample, sequenced in a study of a mutant IDH1 vaccine in newly diagnosed glioma. As to time point: baseline, week 1 (first vaccination visit). Sample treatment: pre-vaccination baseline after standard-of-care therapy. Generated by immunoSEQ multiplex PCR, the TCRdb table keeps only in-frame clones and is missing some. This sample yields roughly 51,000 clones, of which roughly 89% are seen a single time; around 2.5% belongs to the top ten. Sequenced here: PBMCs, sampled from a glioma patient treated with radiotherapy, temozolomide or both. The receptors were gathered from a man between 40 and 49 years old with glioma.

The rearrangement links TRBV6-4 to TRBJ2-3, with 7 nucleotides matching TRBD2. Losses at the gene ends were 5 bases for V and 4 bases for J; bases not matched to a gene: 6. CDR1 is MRHNA, CDR2 SNTAGT, per germline. This CDR3 comprises 14 residues. The CDR3 DNA reads as TGTGCCAGCAGTACGGGAGCGGGATCAGATACGCAGTATTTT. Amino acid sequence: CASSTGAGSDTQYF.

The V gene is TRBV27, the J gene TRBJ1-2; D unclear. The germline V and J ends were trimmed by 5 bases and 4 bases, with 14 bases remaining between them. The germline CDR1 and CDR2 sequences are MNHEY and SMNVEV (reference sequence). CDR3 length: 14 residues. The chain's CDR3 is CASSPQPEVYGYTF. The CDR3 DNA sequence: TGTGCCAGCAGTCCTCAACCAGAAGTCTATGGCTACACCTTC.

The J gene is TRBJ2-5, the V gene TRBV7-2; the D is unclear. V was trimmed by 1 base and J by 4 bases, leaving 7 bases between them. Germline loops: CDR1 SGHTA, CDR2 FQGNSA. The CDR3 loop spans 13 amino acids. The CDR3: CASSLVYGETQYF. CDR3 DNA: TGTGCCAGCAGCTTAGTTTACGGAGAGACCCAGTACTTC.

The chain couples TRBV6-5 to TRBJ1-2; possible D gene TRBD1, 5 bases. The CDR3 has 12 amino acids. Looked up from germline, CDR1 is MNHEY and CDR2 is SVGAGI. V lost 5 bases and J 2 bases, leaving 6 bases between the germline ends. The CDR3 reads CASSRQNYGYTF. CDR3 bases: TGTGCCAGCAGTAGACAGAACTATGGCTACACCTTC.

V is TRBV7-6 and J is TRBJ2-1; D not certain. The CDR3 is 11 residues long. Per the germline V gene, CDR1 is SGHVS and CDR2 is FNYEAQ. V shed 6 bases and J shed 3 bases, with 3 bases lying between them. CDR3 DNA: TGTGCCAGCAGTGACTACAATGAGCAGTTCTTC. As protein: CASSDYNEQFF.

This clone was picked up one time. The chain couples TRBV4-3 to TRBJ2-2; D is unclear. Between the trimmed V and J ends, which lost 0 bases and 3 bases, there was a span of 2 bases. Germline-derived CDR1 and CDR2 are LGHNA and YSLEER. CDR3 length: 13 amino acids. CDR3 sequence reads: CASSQEHTGELFF. For the CDR3, the DNA is TGCGCCAGCAGCCAAGAACACACCGGGGAGCTGTTTTTT.

The chain couples TRBV20-1 to TRBJ2-3; D unresolved. Germline CDR1 reads DFQATT; CDR2 reads SNEGSKA (reference sequence). V gave up 5 bases and J gave up 6 bases, with 6 bases separating them. The CDR3 consists of 10 residues. CDR3 amino acids: CSAGEDTQYF. The CDR3, as DNA: TGCAGTGCTGGTGAGGATACGCAGTATTTT.

This sequence joins TRBV7-2 and TRBJ1-4; D is undetermined. The ends were cut back, 3 bases at V and 10 bases at J, with 15 bases in the middle. Germline values: CDR1 SGHTA, CDR2 FQGNSA. CDR3 size: 14 residues. The CDR3 region is CASSLEVAAGKLFF. The CDR3 nucleotides are TGTGCCAGCAGCTTGGAGGTCGCGGCGGGAAAACTGTTTTTT. The whole variable domain, remainder taken from reference TRBV7-2 and TRBJ1-4, is GAGVSQSPSNKVTEKGKDVELRCDPISGHTALYWYRQSLGQGLEFLIYFQGNSAPDKSGLPSDRFSAERTGGSVSTLTIQRTQQEDSAVYLCASSLEVAAGKLFFGSGTQLSVL.

The chain combines TRBV20-1 with TRBJ2-1; D is undetermined. CDR3 size: 11 residues. V was cut by 5 bases and J by 10 bases, with 12 bases left in between. Germline loops: CDR1 DFQATT, CDR2 SNEGSKA (reference sequence). CDR3 in amino acids: CSARKRPEQFF. For the CDR3, the DNA is TGCAGTGCTCGTAAGCGCCCCGAGCAGTTCTTC.

The V gene is TRBV7-6, the J gene TRBJ1-1; D not certain. This CDR3 is built from 15 residues. The V end lost 1 base, the J end lost 3 bases, and 12 bases lay between the germline ends. Germline CDR1 is SGHVS and CDR2 is FNYEAQ. The CDR3 sequence is CASSLGATIDTEAFF. CDR3 sequence (DNA): TGTGCCAGCAGCTTAGGAGCGACAATAGACACTGAAGCTTTCTTT. Combining the CDR3 with reference TRBV7-6 and TRBJ1-1 gives the whole variable domain GAGVSQSPRYKVTKRGQDVALRCDPISGHVSLYWYRQALGQGPEFLTYFNYEAQQDKSGLPNDRFSAERPEGSISTLTIQRTEQRDSAMYRCASSLGATIDTEAFFGQGTRLTVV.

This chain joins TRBV14 and TRBJ2-1; 7 bases align to TRBD1. This CDR3 has 16 residues. Trimming at V came to 1 base and at J to 7 bases, leaving 10 bases not matched to a gene. CDR1 is SGHDN and CDR2 is FVKESK in the germline V gene. CDR3 bases: TGTGCCAGCAGCCAAGTGATCGGGACAGAGGGGAATGAGCAGTTCTTC. This sequence encodes CASSQVIGTEGNEQFF.

J is TRBJ2-7 and V is TRBV5-4; D is undetermined. V lost 0 bases, J lost 0 bases, and 13 bases lay in between. The CDR3 has 16 amino acids. CDR1 SGHNT and CDR2 YYREEE come from the germline V gene (reference sequence). The CDR3 loop reads CASSLEQRTSSYEQYF. The CDR3 DNA reads TGTGCCAGCAGCTTGGAGCAGCGCACGAGCTCCTACGAGCAGTACTTC.

The chain recombines TRBV7-2 with TRBJ2-3; 9 positions agree with TRBD2. This CDR3 has 14 amino acids. Trimming at V came to 7 bases and at J to 1 base, leaving 3 bases not matched to a gene. Germline V gives CDR1 SGHTA, CDR2 FQGNSA. The CDR3 DNA follows: TGTGCCAGCATCCGGACTAGCGGCACAGATACGCAGTATTTT. Protein product: CASIRTSGTDTQYF.

V usage is TRBV5-4 and J usage is TRBJ2-3; TRBD2 aligns across 9 bases. Germline values: CDR1 SGHNT, CDR2 YYREEE (reference sequence). J lost 4 bases, V lost 2 bases, and 8 bases had no gene match. This CDR3 contains 16 residues. Written as DNA, the CDR3 is TGTGCCAGCAGCTTCGGGATTAGCGGGAGAGCAGATACGCAGTATTTT. Protein sequence: CASSFGISGRADTQYF.